These 29 T cell receptor beta chains were sequenced from one sample in a study of blood T cells in healthy people across ages. Combining a sample-barcoded 5' primer with a J-beta primer mix, a second PCR ran for about 7 to 11 cycles. TCRdb processed the 5' RACE reads anew with MiXCR; each CDR3 protein has one entry. The sample holds just under 750,000 distinct CDR3 sequences, over 20% seen once. The material sequenced was blood. All receptors derive from a man aged 65-85 years in good health.

The chain carries TRBV1 and TRBJ2-7; the D segment call TRBD1 is taken from the table without a DNA check. TRBV1 is reported as a pseudogene. The CDR3 has 13 amino acids. The chain's CDR3 is CGVDTTKTYEQYV. For the CDR3, the DNA is TGCGGGGTGGACACGACAAAGACTTACGAGCAGTACGTC.

This clonotype came up many times. The chain recombines TRBV5-1 with TRBJ2-7; TRBD2 agrees at 9 bases. Trimming cost V 0 bases and J 3 bases; bases outside gene matches: 7. Germline CDR1 SGHRS, CDR2 YFSETQ. There are 16 residues in the CDR3. In DNA, the CDR3 is TGCGCCAGCAGCTTGGTATTAGCGGGGGTCTACTACGAGCAGTACTTC. It yields the protein CASSLVLAGVYYEQYF.

The chain employs TRBV11-2 and TRBJ1-5; 9 bases align to TRBD1. The germline V gene has CDR1 SGHAT and CDR2 FQNNGV. This CDR3 comprises 15 residues. V was clipped by 3 bases and J by 4 bases; unmatched bases: 4. The CDR3 DNA reads TGTGCCAGCAGCTTCTCGGGGACAGGGAATCAGCCCCAGCATTTT. This gives the protein CASSFSGTGNQPQHF.

V is TRBV6-1 and J is TRBJ2-1, with TRBD2 matching over 15 bases. V lost 5 bases and J lost 3; bases outside the gene matches: 5. The CDR3 extends over 17 amino acids. Per the germline V gene, CDR1 is MNHNS and CDR2 is SASEGT. The CDR3 region has the DNA TGTGCCAGCAGTAGGACTAGCGGGGGGGCTGTCTACAATGAGCAGTTCTTC. It codes for CASSRTSGGAVYNEQFF.

This clonotype was recorded many times. The J gene is TRBJ2-1, the V gene TRBV7-2, with D possibly matching TRBD2 (5 bases). Germline CDR1 reads SGHTA; CDR2 reads FQGNSA. Deletions cut 4 bases from V and 4 bases from J, with 11 bases between. The CDR3 extends over 14 amino acids. Here the CDR3 DNA reads TGTGCCAGCAGCTCCCGGACTCAGTACAATGAGCAGTTCTTC. Translation gives CASSSRTQYNEQFF.

The table lists this clonotype with a few counts. The rearrangement links TRBV12-3 or TRBV12-4 to TRBJ1-4; D is uncertain. There are 11 residues in the CDR3. V lost 7 bases and J lost 11, with 11 bases in between. The CDR3 DNA follows: TGTGCCAGCACCAAGACACAGAAACTGTTTTTT. Protein sequence: CASTKTQKLFF.

V usage is TRBV30 and J usage is TRBJ2-1, with D tentatively TRBD1 (6 bases). The germline V gene has CDR1 GTSNPN and CDR2 SVGIG (reference sequence). The CDR3 has 14 amino acids. Between the trimmed V and J ends, which lost 2 bases and 2 bases, there was a span of 10 bases. CDR3 protein: CAWSQRTAYNEQFF. CDR3 DNA sequence: TGTGCCTGGAGTCAACGGACAGCCTACAATGAGCAGTTCTTC.

The rearrangement joins TRBV7-2 to TRBJ1-5, with TRBD1 as a possible D gene (6 bases). V lost 5 bases and J lost 9, with 17 bases in between. The length of the CDR3 is 14 residues. Germline V CDR1 and CDR2: SGHTA, FQGNSA. The CDR3 spells CASSPDRGDPPQHF. CDR3 nucleotides: TGTGCCAGCAGCCCGGACAGAGGGGATCCGCCCCAGCATTTT.

Concerning this clonotype itself: An end of the junction does not agree with germline; a read error may underlie this. The V and J genes are TRBV29-1 and TRBJ1-2, with 7 bases aligning to TRBD1. Germline assignment: CDR1 SQVTM and CDR2 ANQGSEA. The CDR3 spans 12 residues. CDR3 residues: CSVGQGRYRYTF. For the CDR3, the DNA is TGCAGCGTTGGACAGGGCCGCTATCGCTACACCTTC.

The CDR3 region has the DNA TGTGCCAGCAACAGGGGGAGCTCCTACAATGAGCAGTTCTTC. Its translation is CASNRGSSYNEQFF. J is TRBJ2-1 and V is TRBV27; 8 bases align to TRBD1. Germline trimming cut 7 bases from V and 0 bases from J; bases unmatched to any gene: 2. The V gene's germline CDR1 is MNHEY and CDR2 SMNVEV (reference sequence). The CDR3 consists of 14 residues.

In regard to this clonotype: Because it lacks the conserved phenylalanine or tryptophan at the end, this CDR3 is likely a read error. The chain employs TRBV12-3 or TRBV12-4 and TRBJ2-4; D ambiguous. The CDR3 runs 13 residues. V was shortened by 3 bases and J by 5 bases, with 8 bases between the two germline ends. The CDR3 spells CASSFRAQNIQYV. CDR3 DNA sequence: TGTGCCAGCAGTTTTCGGGCACAAAACATTCAGTACGTC.

The chain carries TRBV5-1 and TRBJ2-7; perhaps TRBD1 as D (6 bases). The DNA end is a closer match to TRBJ2-1, so the J assignment may be wrong. Germline V gene lookup returns CDR1 SGHRS and CDR2 YFSETQ. The CDR3 is 16 amino acids. The CDR3 sequence: CASSLGTDPTNNEQFF. The CDR3 bases are TGCGCCAGCAGCTTGGGGACAGACCCGACGAACAATGAGCAGTTCTTC.

The V gene is TRBV28, the J gene TRBJ1-2; weak D call: TRBD1 (5 bases). From germline, CDR1 is MDHEN and CDR2 SYDVKM. V lost 5 bases and J 10 bases, leaving 20 bases between the germline ends. This CDR3 contains 14 residues. CDR3 nucleotides: TGTGCCAGCAGTACGACGGGACGGGGGGGTGACTACACCTTC. Translation gives CASSTTGRGGDYTF.

The chain couples TRBV6-2 or TRBV6-3 to TRBJ1-1; no firm D call. The V end lost 1 base, the J end lost 4 bases, and 10 bases lay between the germline ends. Germline CDR1 and CDR2: MNHEY and SVGEGT. This CDR3 is 14 amino acids long. CDR3 amino acids: CASSYLRGSTEAFF. The CDR3 nucleotides read TGTGCCAGCAGTTACTTGCGGGGAAGCACTGAAGCTTTCTTT.

The rearrangement links TRBV2 to TRBJ2-1; TRBD2 aligns across 10 bases. Germline V gene sequence: CDR1 SNHLY, CDR2 FYNNEI. V was pared by 3 bases and J by 4 bases, with 9 bases of the junction left unmatched. This CDR3 spans 17 amino acids. The DNA for the CDR3 is TGTGCCAGCAGTGACCAACCCCTAGCGGGGGATTACAATGAGCAGTTCTTC. This codes for CASSDQPLAGDYNEQFF.

The J gene is TRBJ2-3, the V gene TRBV12-3 or TRBV12-4; weak D call: TRBD2 (6 bases). The V gene lost 4 bases and the J gene lost 4 bases, with 12 bases spanning the gap. The CDR3 has 14 residues. The CDR3 DNA sequence: TGTGCCAGCAGTTGGGCGGGAAGCGCAGATACGCAGTATTTT. This codes for CASSWAGSADTQYF.

J is TRBJ1-1 and V is TRBV7-2; unclear D gene. The CDR3 loop spans 14 amino acids. Germline CDR1 is SGHTA and CDR2 is FQGNSA. V was trimmed by 4 bases and J by 1 base, leaving 10 bases between them. The CDR3 loop reads CASSYGPANTEAFF. In DNA form, the CDR3 reads TGTGCCAGCAGCTATGGTCCGGCGAACACTGAAGCTTTCTTT.

This clonotype came up a few times. The chain employs TRBV7-9 and TRBJ2-5; D gene uncertain. V was pared by 1 base and J by 1 base, with 16 bases between. CDR3 length equals 17 residues. The germline V gene encodes CDR1 SEHNR and CDR2 FQNEAQ (reference sequence). The DNA of the CDR3 is TGTGCCAGCAGCTTAGATCGCCGGATCATGCTCCAAGAGACCCAGTACTTC. Encoded protein: CASSLDRRIMLQETQYF.

This clonotype was recorded a few times. The chain employs TRBV29-1 and TRBJ1-2, with a weak D call TRBD1 (5 bases). With 7 bases removed from V and 8 bases from J, the gap between germline ends came to 14 bases. The CDR3 loop spans 11 amino acids. Germline CDR1 and CDR2: SQVTM and ANQGSEA. CDR3 region: CSASGPSGYTF. The CDR3 nucleotides are TGCAGCGCTTCGGGACCAAGCGGCTACACCTTC.

There are a few counts of this clonotype. This chain links TRBV12-3 or TRBV12-4 with TRBJ2-7, with D possibly TRBD2 on 6 matching bases. This CDR3 contains 14 residues. V was pared by 5 bases and J by 7 bases, with 18 bases between. CDR3 nucleotide sequence: TGTGCCAGCAGTCCGCTACGTGGGGCGGGGGAGCAGTACTTC. This encodes CASSPLRGAGEQYF.

The rearrangement joins TRBV6-6 to TRBJ2-7; the D call may be TRBD1 or TRBD2 (5 bases each). Germline loops: CDR1 MNHNY, CDR2 SVGAGI (reference sequence). There are 13 residues in the CDR3. The CDR3 coding sequence is TGTAAAAAGGGACGGACTGGATCCTACGAGCAGTACGTC. This gives the protein CKKGRTGSYEQYV.

This clonotype has at least ten counts. The CDR3 bases are TGCGCCAGCGGCAAGGGGGCAGCCGGGGGTGAAAAACTGTTTTTT. It encodes CASGKGAAGGEKLFF. J is TRBJ1-4 and V is TRBV4-1; 7 bases fit TRBD1. There are 15 residues in the CDR3. Germline trimming cut 8 bases from V and 7 bases from J; bases unmatched to any gene: 13. The germline gives CDR1 MGHRA, CDR2 YSYEKL.

This clonotype was seen more than once but under ten times. This chain joins TRBV3-1 and TRBJ1-4; 8 bases map to TRBD1. The CDR3 has 15 amino acids. Germline CDR1 LGHDT, CDR2 YNNKEL (reference sequence). After removal of 5 bases from V and 8 bases from J, the junction contained 10 bases not matched to a gene. CDR3 in amino acids: CASSKQGVLGEKLFF. Here the CDR3 DNA reads TGTGCCAGCAGCAAACAGGGGGTGTTGGGAGAAAAACTGTTTTTT.

There are many counts of this clonotype. V usage is TRBV20-1 and J usage is TRBJ1-4; TRBD1 aligns across 10 bases. V dropped 0 bases and J dropped 4; count of bases not matched to a gene: 5. This CDR3 comprises 16 residues. In germline, CDR1 is DFQATT, CDR2 SNEGSKA (reference sequence). The CDR3 sequence is CSARDRDRGFNEKLFF. In DNA form, the CDR3 reads TGCAGTGCTAGAGACCGGGACAGGGGTTTTAATGAAAAACTGTTTTTT.

As concerns this clonotype: The conserved phenylalanine or tryptophan is not found at the CDR3 terminus, so this likely reflects a read error. This sequence joins TRBV20-1 and TRBJ2-3; perhaps TRBD2 as D (6 bases). The V gene's germline CDR1 is DFQATT and CDR2 SNEGSKA (reference sequence). V lost 5 bases and J 2 bases, leaving 14 bases between the germline ends. The CDR3 totals 14 residues. The CDR3 nucleotides read TGCAGTGCTTTAATCGGGGACTTCACAGATACGCAGTATCTT. It specifies CSALIGDFTDTQYL.

This rearrangement joins TRBV20-1 to TRBJ1-1, with a tentative D call TRBD1 (5 bases). V was shortened by 4 bases and J by 1 base, with 10 bases between the two germline ends. Germline CDR1 is DFQATT and CDR2 is SNEGSKA (reference sequence). The CDR3 totals 13 residues. The CDR3, as DNA: TGCAGTGCTAATGGGCAGGGGAACACTGAAGCTTTCTTT. Protein product: CSANGQGNTEAFF.

The chain uses TRBV10-2 and TRBJ2-5; D is ambiguous. The V end lost 4 bases, the J end lost 7 bases, and 10 bases lay between the germline ends. Germline-derived CDR1 and CDR2 are WSHSY and SAAADI. This CDR3 comprises 12 residues. CDR3: CASSVETSTQYF. For the CDR3, the DNA is TGCGCCAGCAGTGTGGAGACTTCGACCCAGTACTTC.

The chain recombines TRBV12-3 or TRBV12-4 with TRBJ1-2; tentatively, D is TRBD1 (6 bases). V gave up 5 bases and J gave up 8 bases, with 12 bases separating them. The CDR3 contains 12 residues. The CDR3 nucleotides read TGTGCCAGCAGTCACAGGGATTTCGGCTACACCTTC. This gives the protein CASSHRDFGYTF.

The chain employs TRBV7-9 and TRBJ1-4; TRBD1 aligns across 9 bases. V trimming: 6 bases; J trimming: 8 bases; junction bases outside the gene matches: 7. Germline CDR1 and CDR2: SEHNR and FQNEAQ (reference sequence). The CDR3 is 14 residues long. The CDR3 loop is CASSWDRDREKLFF. The CDR3 DNA reads as TGTGCCAGCAGTTGGGACAGGGATCGCGAAAAACTGTTTTTT.